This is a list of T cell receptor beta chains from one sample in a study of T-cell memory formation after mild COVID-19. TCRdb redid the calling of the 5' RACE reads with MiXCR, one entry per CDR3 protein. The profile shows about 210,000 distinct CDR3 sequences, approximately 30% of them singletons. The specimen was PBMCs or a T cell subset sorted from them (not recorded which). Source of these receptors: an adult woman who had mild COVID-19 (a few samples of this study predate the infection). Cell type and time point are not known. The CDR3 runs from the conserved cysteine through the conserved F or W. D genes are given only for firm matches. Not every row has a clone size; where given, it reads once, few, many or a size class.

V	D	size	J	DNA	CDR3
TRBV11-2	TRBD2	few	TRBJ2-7	TGTGCCAGCAGCTTACCGGGACTAGCGGGGCGCGAGCAGTACTTC	CASSLPGLAGREQYF
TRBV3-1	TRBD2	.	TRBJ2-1	TGTGCCAGCAGCCTCACTAGCGGGAGGGGTAATGAGCAGTTCTTC	CASSLTSGRGNEQFF
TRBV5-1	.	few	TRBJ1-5	TGCGCCAGCAAGCTTGGATTACAGGGCAATCAGCCCCAGCATTTT	CASKLGLQGNQPQHF
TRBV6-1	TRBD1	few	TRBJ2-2	TGTGCCAGCAGCCCACAGGGGGCCATGAACACCGGGGAGCTGTTTTTT	CASSPQGAMNTGELFF
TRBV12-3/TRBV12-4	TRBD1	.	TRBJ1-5	TGTGCCAGCACACAGGGGGCGAGCAATCAGCCCCAGCATTTT	CASTQGASNQPQHF
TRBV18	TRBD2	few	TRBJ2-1	TGTGCCAGCTCACCGCGGGTCGGGGGGTATGAGCAGTTCTTC	CASSPRVGGYEQFF
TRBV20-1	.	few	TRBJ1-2	TGCAGTGCTAGAGATCGGGCAGGTACTAACTATGGCTACACCTTC	CSARDRAGTNYGYTF
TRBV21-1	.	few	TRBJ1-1	TGTGCCAGCAGCAAAGAACAGGGTAATCGCACTGAAGCTTTCTTT	CASSKEQGNRTEAFF
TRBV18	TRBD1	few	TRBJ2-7	TGTGCCAGCTCACCCGTGACAGGGGTGGACGAGCAGTACTTC	CASSPVTGVDEQYF
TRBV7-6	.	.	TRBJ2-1	TGTGCCAGCACCTCGACTTACAATGAGCAGTTCTTC	CASTSTYNEQFF
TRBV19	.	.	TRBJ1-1	TGTGCCAGTAGTCTAATTGGGGGGTCGGCTGCTGAAGCTTTCTTT	CASSLIGGSAAEAFF
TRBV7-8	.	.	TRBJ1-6	TGTGCCAGCAGCTTAGGAGCCGGGGTGGAGAATTCACCCCTCCACTTT	CASSLGAGVENSPLHF
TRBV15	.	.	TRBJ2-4	TGTGCCACCAGCAGAGATGGTTTGGGAGACGCCAAAAACATTCAGTACTTC	CATSRDGLGDAKNIQYF
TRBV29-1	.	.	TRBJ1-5	TGCAGCGTTAGGGAAGGTTTTAATCAGCCCCAGCATTTT	CSVREGFNQPQHF
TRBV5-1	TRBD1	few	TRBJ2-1	TGCGCCAGCAGCTTGAGGGGGACAGGGGCCAATGAGCAGTTCTTC	CASSLRGTGANEQFF
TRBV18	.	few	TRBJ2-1	TGTGCCAGCTCACCGTCGGTAACGCCATACAATGAGCAGTTCTTC	CASSPSVTPYNEQFF
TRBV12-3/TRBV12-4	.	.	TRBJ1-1	TGTGCCAGCAGTTTAGTTAGTGGGGCCCACGTCGACACTGAAGCTTTCTTT	CASSLVSGAHVDTEAFF
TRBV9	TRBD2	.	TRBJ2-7	TGTGCCAGCAGCGTAGGTAGCGGGGGAGCCTACGAGCAGTACTTC	CASSVGSGGAYEQYF
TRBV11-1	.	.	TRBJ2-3	TGTGCCAGCAGCCCCGGGCCGTATACGCAGTATTTT	CASSPGPYTQYF
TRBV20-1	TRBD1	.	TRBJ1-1	TGCAGTGCCGACTCGACAGGGCGGAACACTGAAGCTTTCTTT	CSADSTGRNTEAFF
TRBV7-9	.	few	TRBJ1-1	TGTGCCAGCAGCCTCCCCGAGGCAGGGCACACTGAAGCTTTCTTT	CASSLPEAGHTEAFF
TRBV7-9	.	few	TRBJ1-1	TGTGCCAGCAGCGGGGTGAACACTGAAGCTTTCTTT	CASSGVNTEAFF
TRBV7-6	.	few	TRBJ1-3	TGTGCCAGCAGCTCGCAGATGTCTGGAAACACCATATATTTT	CASSSQMSGNTIYF
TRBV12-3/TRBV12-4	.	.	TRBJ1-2	TGTGCCAGCAGTTCCTGGGTTGGCTACACCTTC	CASSSWVGYTF
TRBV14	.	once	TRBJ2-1	TGTGCCAGCAGCCAAGGGTGGCAAACTGAGCAGTTCTTC	CASSQGWQTEQFF
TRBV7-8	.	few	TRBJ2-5	TGTGCCAGCAGCAGCGTCGGGACCCAGTACTTC	CASSSVGTQYF
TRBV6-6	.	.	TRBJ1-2	TGTGCCAGCAGTTACGGTCTATACAGCTCCAACTATGGCTACACCTTC	CASSYGLYSSNYGYTF
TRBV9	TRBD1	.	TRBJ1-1	TGTGCCAGCAGCCCTGGGACAGGGGGCGGGACTGAAGCTTTCTTT	CASSPGTGGGTEAFF
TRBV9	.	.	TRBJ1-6	TGTGCCAGCAGCTCGTTAAGCGATAATTCACCCCTCCACTTT	CASSSLSDNSPLHF
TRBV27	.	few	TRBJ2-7	TGTGCCAGCAGTTTAAAGGCAACCTACGAGCAGTACTTC	CASSLKATYEQYF
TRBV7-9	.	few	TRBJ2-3	TGTGCCAGCAGCTCCCCAGGGCTGGATACGCAGTATTTT	CASSSPGLDTQYF
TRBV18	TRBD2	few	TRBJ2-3	TGTGCCAGCTCACCACCCGGCCCGGGAGGAGGGGCAGATACGCAGTATTTT	CASSPPGPGGGADTQYF
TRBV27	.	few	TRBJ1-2	TGTGCCAGCAGTTACCGAAAAACCTGGGACTATGGCTACACCTTC	CASSYRKTWDYGYTF
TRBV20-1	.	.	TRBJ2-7	TGCAGTGCTGTTAGCGGCTACGAGCAGTACTTC	CSAVSGYEQYF
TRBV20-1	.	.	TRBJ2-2	TGCAGTGCTACCGGCCCCAGGAGACCCGGGGAGCTGTTTTTT	CSATGPRRPGELFF
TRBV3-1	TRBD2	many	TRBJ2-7	TGTGCCAGCACCCCCGCTAGCGGGGTTTTCGAGCAGTACTTC	CASTPASGVFEQYF
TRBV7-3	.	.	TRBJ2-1	TGTGCCAGCAGCCCGGGACTTCGACACACTGAGCAGTTCTTC	CASSPGLRHTEQFF
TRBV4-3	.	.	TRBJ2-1	TGCGCCAGCAGCCAAGATCTTAGGCTAGAGCAGTTCTTC	CASSQDLRLEQFF
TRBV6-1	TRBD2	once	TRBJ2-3	TGTGCCAGCACAGAGGTAGCGGGGGGGACAGATACGCAGTATTTT	CASTEVAGGTDTQYF
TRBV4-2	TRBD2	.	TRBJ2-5	TGTGCCAGCCGCGAAGGACTAGTCTTCCAAGAGACCCAGTACTTC	CASREGLVFQETQYF
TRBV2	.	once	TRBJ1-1	TGTGCCAGCAGAACCCGGACAGTGAACACTGAAGCTTTCTTT	CASRTRTVNTEAFF
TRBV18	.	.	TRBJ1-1	TGTGCCAGCTCACCACCGACGACCGCGAACACTGAAGCTTTCTTT	CASSPPTTANTEAFF
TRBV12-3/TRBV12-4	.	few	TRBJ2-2	TGTGCCAGCAGTCAGACCGGCCAATACACCGGGGAGCTGTTTTTT	CASSQTGQYTGELFF
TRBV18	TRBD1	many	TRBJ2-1	TGTGCCAGCTCACAAAAATTGAATATTGGACAGGAGGACAATGAGCAGTTCTTC	CASSQKLNIGQEDNEQFF